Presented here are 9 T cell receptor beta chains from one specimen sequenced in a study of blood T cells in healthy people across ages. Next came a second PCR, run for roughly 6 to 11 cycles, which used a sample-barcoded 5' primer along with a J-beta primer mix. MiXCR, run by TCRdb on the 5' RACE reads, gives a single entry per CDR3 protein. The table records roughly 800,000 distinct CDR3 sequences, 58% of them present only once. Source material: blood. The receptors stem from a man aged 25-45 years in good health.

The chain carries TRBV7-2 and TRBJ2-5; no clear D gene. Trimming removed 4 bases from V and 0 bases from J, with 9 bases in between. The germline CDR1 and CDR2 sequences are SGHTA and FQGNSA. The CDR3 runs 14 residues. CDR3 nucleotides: TGTGCCAGCAGCTGGGTGACGCACCAAGAGACCCAGTACTTC. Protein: CASSWVTHQETQYF. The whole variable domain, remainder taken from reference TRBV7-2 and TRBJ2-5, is GAGVSQSPSNKVTEKGKDVELRCDPISGHTALYWYRQSLGQGLEFLIYFQGNSAPDKSGLPSDRFSAERTGGSVSTLTIQRTQQEDSAVYLCASSWVTHQETQYFGPGTRLLVL.

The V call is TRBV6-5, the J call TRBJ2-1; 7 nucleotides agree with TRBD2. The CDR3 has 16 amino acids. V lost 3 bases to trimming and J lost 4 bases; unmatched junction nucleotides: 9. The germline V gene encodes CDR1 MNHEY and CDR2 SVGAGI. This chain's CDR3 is CASSYGAGGGYNEQFF. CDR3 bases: TGTGCCAGCAGTTATGGGGCTGGGGGGGGTTACAATGAGCAGTTCTTC.

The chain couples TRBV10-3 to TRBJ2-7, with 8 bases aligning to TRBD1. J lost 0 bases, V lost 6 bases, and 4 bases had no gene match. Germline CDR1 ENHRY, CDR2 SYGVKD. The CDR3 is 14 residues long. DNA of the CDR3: TGTGCCATCAGGGGGGACAGGACCTCCTACGAGCAGTACTTC. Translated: CAIRGDRTSYEQYF.

The CDR3, as DNA: TGTGCCATCAGTGAGATGTCTAGCGGGACCTGGCCGCAGTATTTT. It translates to CAISEMSSGTWPQYF. The chain joins TRBV10-3 to TRBJ2-3, with TRBD2 matching 9 bases. CDR1 and CDR2 from the germline V gene are ENHRY and SYGVKD. J lost 10 bases, V lost 2 bases, and 10 bases had no gene match. This CDR3 is 15 amino acids long.

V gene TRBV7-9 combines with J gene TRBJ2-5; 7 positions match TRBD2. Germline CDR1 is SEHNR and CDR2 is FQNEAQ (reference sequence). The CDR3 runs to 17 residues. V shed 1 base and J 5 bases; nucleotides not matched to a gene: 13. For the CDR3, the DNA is TGTGCCAGCAGCTTAGTTCCTAGCGGCCCCTCTTCGGAGACCCAGTACTTC. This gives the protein CASSLVPSGPSSETQYF.

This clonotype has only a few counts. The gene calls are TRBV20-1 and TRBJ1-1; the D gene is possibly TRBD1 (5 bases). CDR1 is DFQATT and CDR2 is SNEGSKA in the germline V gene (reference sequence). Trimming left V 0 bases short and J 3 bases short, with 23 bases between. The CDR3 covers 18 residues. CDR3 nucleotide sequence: TGCAGTGCTAGAGATCTGGGGCAGGGTATCGGGTTGGACACTGAAGCTTTCTTT. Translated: CSARDLGQGIGLDTEAFF.

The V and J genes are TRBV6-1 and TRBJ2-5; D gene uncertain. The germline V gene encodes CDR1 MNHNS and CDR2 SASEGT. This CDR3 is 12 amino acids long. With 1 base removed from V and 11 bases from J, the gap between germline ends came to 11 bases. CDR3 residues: CASSEGGIGQYF. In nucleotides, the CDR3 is TGTGCCAGCAGTGAAGGTGGGATAGGGCAGTACTTC.

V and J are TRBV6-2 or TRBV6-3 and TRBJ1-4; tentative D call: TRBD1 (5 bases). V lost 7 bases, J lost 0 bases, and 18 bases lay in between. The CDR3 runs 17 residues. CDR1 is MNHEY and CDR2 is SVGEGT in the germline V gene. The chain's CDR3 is CASNRPSGKATNEKLFF. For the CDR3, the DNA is TGTGCCAGCAACAGACCCTCAGGGAAGGCAACTAATGAAAAACTGTTTTTT.

CDR3 sequence (DNA): TGTGCCAGCAACCTCCTAGCGGGCTCCTACAATGAGCAGTTCTTC. This sequence encodes CASNLLAGSYNEQFF. The chain links TRBV2 to TRBJ2-1; 8 bases are a match to TRBD2. The trim removed 7 bases at V and 0 bases at J, leaving 5 bases unmatched. CDR1 and CDR2 from the germline V gene are SNHLY and FYNNEI. The CDR3 is made up of 15 amino acids.